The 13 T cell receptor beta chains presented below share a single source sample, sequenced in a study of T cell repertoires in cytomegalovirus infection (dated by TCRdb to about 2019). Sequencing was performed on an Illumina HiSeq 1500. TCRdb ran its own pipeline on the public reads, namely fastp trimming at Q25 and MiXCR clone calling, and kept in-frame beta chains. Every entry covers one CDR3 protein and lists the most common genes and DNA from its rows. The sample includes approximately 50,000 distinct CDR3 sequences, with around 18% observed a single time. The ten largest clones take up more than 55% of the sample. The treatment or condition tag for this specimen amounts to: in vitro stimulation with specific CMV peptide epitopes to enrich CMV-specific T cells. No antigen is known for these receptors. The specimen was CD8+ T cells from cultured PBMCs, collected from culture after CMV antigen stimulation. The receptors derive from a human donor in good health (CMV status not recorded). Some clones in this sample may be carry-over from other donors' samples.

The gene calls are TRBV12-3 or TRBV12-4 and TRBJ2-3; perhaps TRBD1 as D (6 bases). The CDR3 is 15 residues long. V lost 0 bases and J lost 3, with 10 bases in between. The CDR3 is CASSLATGRTDTQYF. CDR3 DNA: TGTGCCAGCAGTTTAGCAACAGGGCGGACAGATACGCAGTATTTT.

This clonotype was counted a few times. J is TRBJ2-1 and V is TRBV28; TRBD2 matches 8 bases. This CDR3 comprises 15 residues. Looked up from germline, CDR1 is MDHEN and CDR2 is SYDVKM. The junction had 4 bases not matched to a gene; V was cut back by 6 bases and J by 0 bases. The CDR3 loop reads CASRYSGSSYNEQFF. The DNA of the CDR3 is TGTGCCAGCAGATACAGCGGGAGCTCCTACAATGAGCAGTTCTTC.

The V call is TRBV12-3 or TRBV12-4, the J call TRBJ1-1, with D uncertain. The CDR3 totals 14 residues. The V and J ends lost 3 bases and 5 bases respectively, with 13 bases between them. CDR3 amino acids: CASSLREMRTEAFF. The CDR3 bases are TGTGCCAGCAGTTTGAGGGAAATGAGAACTGAAGCTTTCTTT.

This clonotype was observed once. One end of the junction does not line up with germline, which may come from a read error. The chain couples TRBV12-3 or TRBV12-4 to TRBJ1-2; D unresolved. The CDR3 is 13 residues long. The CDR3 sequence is CANSLSVSGGYTF. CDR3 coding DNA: TGTGCCAACAGTTTGTCCGTTTCGGGCGGCTACACCTTC.

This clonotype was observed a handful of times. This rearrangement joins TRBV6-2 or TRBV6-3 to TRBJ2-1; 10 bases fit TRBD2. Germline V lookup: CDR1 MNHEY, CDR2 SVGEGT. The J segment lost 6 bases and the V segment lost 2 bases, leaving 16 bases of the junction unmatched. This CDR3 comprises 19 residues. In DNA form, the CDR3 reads TGTGCCAGCAGTTACATGGTGTTAAGGGCGACTAGCGGGCGCAATGAGCAGTTCTTC. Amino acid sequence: CASSYMVLRATSGRNEQFF.

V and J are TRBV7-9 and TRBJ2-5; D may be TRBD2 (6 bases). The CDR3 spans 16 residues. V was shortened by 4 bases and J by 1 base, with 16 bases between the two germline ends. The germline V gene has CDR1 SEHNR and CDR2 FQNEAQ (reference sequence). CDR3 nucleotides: TGTGCCAGCAGCTCCCTTTTGGCGGGGCTCCAAGAGACCCAGTACTTC. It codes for CASSSLLAGLQETQYF.

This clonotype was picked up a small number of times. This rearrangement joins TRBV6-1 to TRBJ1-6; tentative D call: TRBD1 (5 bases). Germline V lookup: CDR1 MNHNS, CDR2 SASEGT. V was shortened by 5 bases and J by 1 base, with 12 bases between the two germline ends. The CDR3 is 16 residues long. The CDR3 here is CASSSTGGSYNSPLHF. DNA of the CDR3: TGTGCCAGCAGTTCGACGGGGGGGTCCTATAATTCACCCCTCCACTTT.

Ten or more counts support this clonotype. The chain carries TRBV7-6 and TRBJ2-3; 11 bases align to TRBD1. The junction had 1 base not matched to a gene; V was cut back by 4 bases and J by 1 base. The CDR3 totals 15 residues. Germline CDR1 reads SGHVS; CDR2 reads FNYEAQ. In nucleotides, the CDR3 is TGTGCCAGCAGCTGGACAGGGGGCGGCACAGATACGCAGTATTTT. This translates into CASSWTGGGTDTQYF.

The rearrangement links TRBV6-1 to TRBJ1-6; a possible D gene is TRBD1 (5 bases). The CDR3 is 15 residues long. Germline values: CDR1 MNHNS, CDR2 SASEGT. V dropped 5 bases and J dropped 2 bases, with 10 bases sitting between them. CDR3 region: CASSSGGTYNSPLHF. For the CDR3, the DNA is TGTGCCAGCAGTTCGGGGGGAACCTATAATTCACCCCTCCACTTT.

Here the CDR3 reads CASSIRTGFEGDGYTF. In DNA form, the CDR3 reads TGTGCCAGCAGCATCCGGACGGGGTTTGAAGGGGATGGCTACACCTTC. The V call is TRBV7-2, the J call TRBJ1-2; D might be TRBD1 (5 bases). CDR1 is SGHTA, CDR2 FQGNSA, per germline. V was shortened by 5 bases and J by 6 bases, with 22 bases between the two germline ends. The CDR3 runs 16 residues. The full variable domain, with the rest looked up from reference TRBV7-2 and TRBJ1-2, is GAGVSQSPSNKVTEKGKDVELRCDPISGHTALYWYRQSLGQGLEFLIYFQGNSAPDKSGLPSDRFSAERTGGSVSTLTIQRTQQEDSAVYLCASSIRTGFEGDGYTFGSGTRLTVV.

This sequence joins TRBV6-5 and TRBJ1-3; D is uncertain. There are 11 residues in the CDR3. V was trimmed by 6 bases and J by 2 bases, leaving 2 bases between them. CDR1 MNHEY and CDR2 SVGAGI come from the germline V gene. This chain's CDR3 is CASSTGNTIYF. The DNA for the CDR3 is TGTGCCAGCAGCACTGGAAACACCATATATTTT.

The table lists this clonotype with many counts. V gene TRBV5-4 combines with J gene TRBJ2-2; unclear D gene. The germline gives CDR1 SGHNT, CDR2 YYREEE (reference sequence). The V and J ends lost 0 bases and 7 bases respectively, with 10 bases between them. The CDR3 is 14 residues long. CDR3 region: CASSLERSGGELFF. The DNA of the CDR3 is TGTGCCAGCAGCTTGGAGCGATCGGGCGGGGAGCTGTTTTTT.

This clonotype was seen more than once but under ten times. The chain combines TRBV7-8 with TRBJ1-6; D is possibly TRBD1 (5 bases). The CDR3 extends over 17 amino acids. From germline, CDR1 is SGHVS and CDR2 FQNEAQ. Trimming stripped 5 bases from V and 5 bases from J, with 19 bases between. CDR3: CASSNRRGLRDNSPLHF. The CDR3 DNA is TGTGCCAGCAGCAACCGAAGGGGATTACGGGATAATTCACCCCTCCACTTT.